The sequence of this T cell receptor (beta chain) was determined in a study of blood T cell repertoires in COVID-19. Across the study: Some COVID-19 samples were acute and others convalescent; all came from the United States, Italy and Spain.

V was trimmed by 4 bases and J by 8 bases, leaving 12 bases between them. Germline CDR1 reads SGHTA; CDR2 reads FQGTGA. There are 14 residues in the CDR3. The method was immunoSEQ multiplex PCR; TCRdb's version includes in-frame clones alone and lacks a portion of them. The sample includes about 64,000 clones, 85% to 90% of them seen just once. The chain employs TRBV7-3 and TRBJ1-6, with D perhaps matching TRBD1 (5 bases). The sample consisted of peripheral blood. This TCR derives from a man aged 50-60 years with active COVID-19. The CDR3 DNA sequence: TGTGCCAGCAGCTCCCGGCCGGGGGATTCACCCCTCCACTTT. Translation: CASSSRPGDSPLHF.